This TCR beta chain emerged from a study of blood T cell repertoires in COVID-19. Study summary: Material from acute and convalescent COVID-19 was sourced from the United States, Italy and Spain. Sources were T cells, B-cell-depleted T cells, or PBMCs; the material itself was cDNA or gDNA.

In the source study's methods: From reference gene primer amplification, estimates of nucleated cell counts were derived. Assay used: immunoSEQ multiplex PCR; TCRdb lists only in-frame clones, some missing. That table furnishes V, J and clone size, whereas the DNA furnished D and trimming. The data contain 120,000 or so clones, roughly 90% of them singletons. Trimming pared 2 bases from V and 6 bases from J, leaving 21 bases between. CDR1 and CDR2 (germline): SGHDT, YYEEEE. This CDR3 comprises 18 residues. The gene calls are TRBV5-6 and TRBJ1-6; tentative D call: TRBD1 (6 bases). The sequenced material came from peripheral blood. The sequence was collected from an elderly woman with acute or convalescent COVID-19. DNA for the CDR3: TGTGCCAGCAGCTTACTGACAGGAACGCACGGATTTAATTCACCCCTCCACTTT. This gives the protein CASSLLTGTHGFNSPLHF. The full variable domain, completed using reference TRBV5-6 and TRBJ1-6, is DAGVTQSPTHLIKTRGQQVTLRCSPKSGHDTVSWYQQALGQGPQFIFQYYEEEERQRGNFPDRFSGHQFPNYSSELNVNALLLGDSALYLCASSLLTGTHGFNSPLHFGNGTRLTVT.